This entry features one T cell receptor beta chain sequence. The antigen remains undetermined. Primers: 60 Vbeta forward and 13 Jbeta reverse. Clones were read by immunoSEQ multiplex PCR, and TCRdb kept only the in-frame ones, dropping some. The data contain roughly 200,000 clones, roughly 79% of them seen just once; the ten biggest clones take up under 2%. This entry comes from a study of cytomegalovirus exposure and HLA in healthy donors. Study-level information: A prior study identified some 100 million unique TCR beta sequences from about 180 million T cells.

General study results and limits: Prior analysis indicated that the majority of TCR beta V segments exhibited productivity approximately 87% or approximately 30% of the time.

This CDR3 has 13 amino acids. Germline V CDR1 and CDR2: SSHAT, FNYEAQ (reference sequence). The V end lost 4 bases, the J end lost 5 bases, and 11 bases lay between the germline ends. This chain joins TRBV7-7 and TRBJ2-5, with D unclear. The sample was PBMCs. The source is a man aged 25 to 40 in good health and CMV-seronegative. CDR3 sequence reads: CASSSHFGETQYF. CDR3 DNA sequence: TGTGCCAGCAGCTCACATTTTGGTGAGACCCAGTACTTC. The whole variable domain, remainder taken from reference TRBV7-7 and TRBJ2-5, is GAGVSQSPRYKVTKRGQDVTLRCDPISSHATLYWYQQALGQGPEFLTYFNYEAQPDKSGLPSDRFSAERPEGSISTLTIQRTEQRDSAMYRCASSSHFGETQYFGPGTRLLVL.